This T cell receptor (beta chain) was recorded in a study of cytomegalovirus exposure and HLA in healthy donors. Study results and caveats: Cytomegalovirus association was assigned to approximately 160 TCR beta chains. A later analysis by the authors found several of the most significant clusters apparently linked to common viral pathogens. Most subjects' HLA-A and HLA-B alleles were reportedly predicted from TCR beta sequences.

The PCR had 60 Vbeta and 13 Jbeta primers. The method was immunoSEQ multiplex PCR; TCRdb's version includes in-frame clones alone and lacks a portion of them. The sample carries about 140,000 clones, 77% recorded once. Unmatched junction bases numbered 20, after V lost 4 bases and J lost 0 bases. From germline, CDR1 is LNHDA and CDR2 SQIVND (reference sequence). The CDR3 totals 21 residues. In the case of this clone: Its specificity is not known.

The chain couples TRBV19 to TRBJ1-3, with 8 nucleotides matching TRBD1. The source is a woman aged 45 to 65 in good health and CMV-seronegative. The sample comprised PBMCs. CDR3 region: CASSNPGRQSKTGVSGNTIYF. In DNA, the CDR3 is TGTGCCAGTAGTAATCCCGGAAGACAATCTAAGACAGGGGTCTCTGGAAACACCATATATTTT.